This T cell receptor (beta chain) came from a study of CD8 T cells in ankylosing spondylitis. Findings of the study overall: In ankylosing spondylitis patients, matched synovial fluid reportedly showed significant enrichment of disease-linked clones. In ankylosing spondylitis blood, a motif of seven to nine highly homologous TCR beta variants appeared characteristic.

A note on this clonotype: Its target is unknown.

One entry per CDR3 protein results from TCRdb running MiXCR on the 5' RACE reads. The sample lists roughly 700,000 distinct CDR3 sequences, under 20% seen once, with 15% to 20% in the top ten. V shed 5 bases, J shed 10 bases, and the junction held 7 bases outside the gene matches. The CDR3 extends over 13 amino acids. CDR1 is SGHAT and CDR2 is FQNNGV in the germline V gene. The sample comprised blood, either unsorted or a sorted T cell fraction (not recorded which). The rearrangement joins TRBV11-2 to TRBJ2-7; 11 bases fit TRBD2. This TCR was sampled from a male donor with ankylosing spondylitis. The CDR3 spells CASSQGLAETQYF. In nucleotides, the CDR3 is TGTGCCAGCAGCCAGGGACTAGCGGAGACTCAGTACTTC.